A selection of T cell receptor beta chains follows, all from one sample in a study of metastatic and nonmetastatic thyroid tumors. TCRdb ran MiXCR on the PCR reads. This sample carries about 38,000 clones, about 27% of them seen once, and the ten largest clones take about a tenth. The source material was blood. These receptor sequences come from a male donor with papillary thyroid cancer or a benign thyroid nodule (not recorded which). Some clones in this sample may be carry-over from other donors' samples. CDR3s include the opening cysteine and the closing phenylalanine or tryptophan. A D gene is named only where the DNA matches it firmly. A row's size may be missing; if present it is once, few, many or a size class.

V	D	size	J	DNA	CDR3
TRBV6-1	TRBD1	-	TRBJ2-7	TGTGCCAGCATGGGACAGGGTGGCCCCTACGAGCAGTACTTC	CASMGQGGPYEQYF
TRBV5-1	-	many	TRBJ2-7	TGCGCCAGCAGCTTGGACACGATAAACTCCTACGAGCAGTACTTC	CASSLDTINSYEQYF
TRBV6-1	-	few	TRBJ1-3	TGTGCCAGCAAGACGCAGGGAGGAAACACCATATATTTT	CASKTQGGNTIYF
TRBV24-1	-	many	TRBJ1-5	TGTGCCACCAGTGATTCGGGCAGTTCTAATCAGCCCCAGCATTTT	CATSDSGSSNQPQHF
TRBV5-6	-	many	TRBJ2-7	TGTGCCAGCAGCTTGAGAGTAAAGTGGTGGGTTTTCCACGAGCAGTACTTC	CASSLRVKWWVFHEQYF
TRBV5-1	TRBD1	-	TRBJ1-2	TGCGCCAGCAGCCGAGAGGGGGCATCATATGGCTACACCTTC	CASSREGASYGYTF
TRBV20-1	TRBD1	-	TRBJ2-7	TGCAGTGCTAGAGATCCCCGGACAGGGAGTCGAGAGCAGTACTTC	CSARDPRTGSREQYF
TRBV28	TRBD2	-	TRBJ2-3	TGTGCCAGCAGTTCAGGTAGCGGGGGCCCAAATACGCAGTATTTT	CASSSGSGGPNTQYF
TRBV6-1	TRBD1	-	TRBJ2-7	TGTGCCAGCAGTCGACAGGGCTACGAGCAGTACTTC	CASSRQGYEQYF
TRBV4-2	-	few	TRBJ1-5	TGTGCCAGCAGCCAAGGTCGAGGGGGGGGACATCAGCCCCAGCATTTT	CASSQGRGGGHQPQHF
TRBV7-9	-	-	TRBJ2-5	TGTGCCAGCAGCTTATGGGGGGTTGAGGAGACCCAGTACTTC	CASSLWGVEETQYF